The 27 T cell receptor beta chains below were found in one sample sequenced in a study of human T cells and chemical hapten exposure. The time point denotes: patch test 1, 2 weeks after DPC sensitization. Noted treatment: therapeutic diphenylcyclopropenone sensitization with weekly scalp DPC. TCRdb processed the RACE reads anew with MiXCR; each CDR3 protein has one entry. This table holds about 57,000 distinct CDR3 sequences, about 9.6% found once. This specimen consisted of whole blood, obtained in connection with sensitization to the hapten diphenylcyclopropenone (DPC). Source of these receptors: a woman aged 40 to 50 with alopecia areata. Some clones in this sample may be carry-over from other donors' samples.

The sample holds many counts of this clonotype. The chain couples TRBV20-1 to TRBJ2-5, with 9 nucleotides matching TRBD2. Trimming removed 6 bases from V and 4 bases from J; junction bases left unmatched: 12. Germline CDR1 and CDR2: DFQATT and SNEGSKA (reference sequence). This CDR3 region has 15 residues. This CDR3 is CSAPEWRGGRETQYF. The CDR3 nucleotides read TGCAGTGCCCCCGAGTGGCGGGGGGGCCGAGAGACCCAGTACTTC.

This clonotype was seen ten or more times. The chain employs TRBV7-6 and TRBJ1-1; no firm D call. Germline CDR1 is SGHVS and CDR2 is FNYEAQ. The V and J ends lost 0 bases and 0 bases respectively, with 2 bases between them. The CDR3 runs to 13 residues. The CDR3 loop is CASSLAMNTEAFF. The DNA of the CDR3 is TGTGCCAGCAGCTTAGCCATGAACACTGAAGCTTTCTTT.

This clonotype occurred a few times. CDR3 nucleotide sequence: TGTGCCAGCAGCTTTCGGACTAGCGGGGTAGGATACAATGAGCAGTTCTTC. Protein: CASSFRTSGVGYNEQFF. This sequence joins TRBV5-4 and TRBJ2-1, with TRBD2 matching 12 bases. The length of the CDR3 is 17 residues. V gave up 2 bases and J gave up 4 bases; unmatched junction bases: 7. The V gene's germline CDR1 is SGHNT and CDR2 YYREEE (reference sequence).

This clonotype was seen a handful of times. The chain links TRBV7-2 to TRBJ1-1; 7 nucleotides align to TRBD1. Germline loops: CDR1 SGHTA, CDR2 FQGNSA. V lost 1 base, J lost 9 bases, and 5 bases stayed unmatched. The CDR3 consists of 13 residues. The CDR3 DNA is TGTGCCAGCAGCTTAGTTGAGACAGGGAAAGCTTTCTTT. Its translation: CASSLVETGKAFF.

This clonotype has just a few counts. The chain combines TRBV20-1 with TRBJ1-6, with D tentatively TRBD1 (5 bases). V dropped 6 bases and J dropped 10 bases, with 19 bases sitting between them. The CDR3 extends over 14 amino acids. The germline V gene encodes CDR1 DFQATT and CDR2 SNEGSKA (reference sequence). The CDR3 reads CSAALRGQYSPLHF. The CDR3 region has the DNA TGCAGTGCGGCCCTGAGGGGCCAGTACTCACCCCTCCACTTT.

At least ten counts were recorded for this clonotype. The chain combines TRBV5-1 with TRBJ2-3, with 9 bases fitting TRBD1. The germline V gene has CDR1 SGHRS and CDR2 YFSETQ. The CDR3 is 15 amino acids. Unmatched junction bases numbered 2, after V lost 0 bases and J lost 3 bases. DNA for the CDR3: TGCGCCAGCAGCTTGGTTGGACAGGGGACAGATACGCAGTATTTT. Amino acid sequence: CASSLVGQGTDTQYF.

The chain carries TRBV28 and TRBJ2-2, with D maybe TRBD2 (5 bases). Looked up from germline, CDR1 is MDHEN and CDR2 is SYDVKM. V lost 5 bases to trimming and J lost 8 bases, with 6 bases between them. The CDR3 is 11 residues long. The DNA for the CDR3 is TGTGCCAGCAGTCAGCGGGGGGAGCTGTTTTTT. Translation: CASSQRGELFF.

This clonotype was picked up many times. V gene TRBV25-1 combines with J gene TRBJ2-2, with D perhaps TRBD1 or TRBD2 (5 bases each). Trimming took off 1 base at V and 0 bases at J, with 12 bases between the two ends. This CDR3 is 17 amino acids long. CDR1 and CDR2 (germline): MGHDK, SYGVNS. In DNA, the CDR3 is TGTGCCAGCAGTGAATTGTTCGGGACCTCGAACACCGGGGAGCTGTTTTTT. Translated, it gives CASSELFGTSNTGELFF.

This chain joins TRBV6-5 and TRBJ1-4, with 7 bases lining up with TRBD1. CDR1 MNHEY and CDR2 SVGAGI come from the germline V gene. The V gene end was trimmed by 2 bases and the J gene end by 5 bases; junction bases not matched to a gene: 5. This CDR3 spans 15 amino acids. CDR3 nucleotides: TGTGCCAGCAGTTACCTTGGACAGGCGAATGAAAAACTGTTTTTT. It yields the protein CASSYLGQANEKLFF.

The table lists this clonotype with a few counts. This chain joins TRBV3-1 and TRBJ2-6; D unclear. This CDR3 spans 14 amino acids. V shed 6 bases and J shed 1 base, with 7 bases lying between them. Germline V CDR1 and CDR2: LGHDT, YNNKEL (reference sequence). DNA of the CDR3: TGTGCCAGCAGGGGAAGTTCTGGGGCCAACGTCCTGACTTTC. It encodes CASRGSSGANVLTF. Full variable domain (rest looked up from reference TRBV3-1 and TRBJ2-6): DTAVSQTPKYLVTQMGNDKSIKCEQNLGHDTMYWYKQDSKKFLKIMFSYNNKELIINETVPNRFSPKSPDKAHLNLHINSLELGDSAVYFCASRGSSGANVLTFGAGSRLTVL.

In its sample, this clonotype was seen many times. The V gene is TRBV6-5, the J gene TRBJ1-5, with D perhaps matching TRBD1 (5 bases). The germline gives CDR1 MNHEY, CDR2 SVGAGI. The CDR3 extends over 15 amino acids. Trimming stripped 0 bases from V and 5 bases from J, with 11 bases between. The CDR3 here is CASSYSRGGDQPQHF. The CDR3 coding sequence is TGTGCCAGCAGTTACTCTAGGGGCGGGGATCAGCCCCAGCATTTT.

This clonotype was recorded at least ten times. This chain joins TRBV3-1 and TRBJ2-5, with D maybe TRBD1 (8 bases). This CDR3 has 14 amino acids. V dropped 7 bases and J dropped 5 bases, with 17 bases sitting between them. From germline, CDR1 is LGHDT and CDR2 YNNKEL (reference sequence). DNA of the CDR3: TGTGCCAGCAACTCACAGGGGGGGGACGAGACCCAGTACTTC. Translation gives CASNSQGGDETQYF.

This clonotype appeared a few times. The chain joins TRBV3-1 to TRBJ2-2, with TRBD2 matching 7 bases. Germline CDR1 LGHDT, CDR2 YNNKEL (reference sequence). Trimming at V came to 6 bases and at J to 3 bases, leaving 4 bases not matched to a gene. The CDR3 has 14 amino acids. As DNA, the CDR3 is TGTGCCAGCAGACCGGCGGGAGACACCGGGGAGCTGTTTTTT. Translated: CASRPAGDTGELFF.

There are a few counts of this clonotype. The chain has TRBV29-1 and TRBJ2-5, with 7 bases matching TRBD1. This CDR3 has 12 amino acids. CDR1 SQVTM and CDR2 ANQGSEA come from the germline V gene. V gave up 2 bases and J gave up 4 bases; unmatched junction bases: 1. CDR3 loop: CSVERQGETQYF. The DNA for the CDR3 is TGCAGCGTTGAAAGACAGGGAGAGACCCAGTACTTC.

A few counts support this clonotype. The chain links TRBV12-3 or TRBV12-4 to TRBJ1-4; TRBD1 matches at 11 bases. This CDR3 has 16 residues. J was trimmed by 8 bases and V by 6 bases; bases with no gene match: 11. As DNA, the CDR3 is TGTGCCAGCAGCACCGGGACAGGGGGATTTGGCGAAAAACTGTTTTTT. It codes for CASSTGTGGFGEKLFF.

This clonotype was counted at least ten times. This chain uses TRBV12-3 or TRBV12-4 with TRBJ2-3; TRBD2 agrees at 7 bases. The CDR3 loop spans 19 amino acids. V lost 3 bases, J lost 0 bases, and 15 bases stayed unmatched. The CDR3 is CASSFFVPSGTTSTDTQYF. DNA of the CDR3: TGTGCCAGCAGTTTCTTCGTGCCTAGCGGTACCACTAGCACAGATACGCAGTATTTT.

At least ten counts were recorded for this clonotype. The rearrangement links TRBV6-4 to TRBJ2-1; 13 positions match TRBD2. Germline assignment: CDR1 MRHNA and CDR2 SNTAGT. V lost 5 bases and J lost 5; bases outside the gene matches: 6. This CDR3 is 16 amino acids long. The CDR3 region has the DNA TGTGCCAGCAGTCCACGGACTAGCGGGGGAAACAATGAGCAGTTCTTC. It codes for CASSPRTSGGNNEQFF.

This clonotype was recorded many times. The V and J genes are TRBV7-3 and TRBJ2-2, with 9 bases identical to TRBD1. Germline V gene lookup returns CDR1 SGHTA and CDR2 FQGTGA. The trim removed 4 bases at V and 3 bases at J, leaving 3 bases unmatched. There are 15 residues in the CDR3. The CDR3 nucleotides are TGTGCCAGCAGCTCAGGGACAGGGTACACCGGGGAGCTGTTTTTT. Amino acid sequence: CASSSGTGYTGELFF.

This clonotype was seen at least ten times. V usage is TRBV29-1 and J usage is TRBJ2-1; 7 bases fit TRBD2. Germline CDR1 reads SQVTM; CDR2 reads ANQGSEA. The trim removed 4 bases at V and 6 bases at J, leaving 6 bases unmatched. The CDR3 length is 13 residues. This chain's CDR3 is CSVGGRGSNEQFF. The DNA of the CDR3 is TGCAGCGTTGGAGGGCGGGGGAGCAATGAGCAGTTCTTC.

The chain employs TRBV2 and TRBJ1-5; a possible D gene is TRBD1 (5 bases). The CDR3 is 15 amino acids. Germline loops: CDR1 SNHLY, CDR2 FYNNEI. V lost 1 base and J 5 bases, leaving 12 bases between the germline ends. The CDR3, as DNA: TGTGCCAGCAGTGAAGTTTGGGGCGGGTATCAGCCCCAGCATTTT. Its translation: CASSEVWGGYQPQHF.

Many counts were recorded for this clonotype. The J gene is TRBJ1-2, the V gene TRBV3-1; D unclear. Germline V gene data show CDR1 as LGHDT and CDR2 as YNNKEL (reference sequence). Deletions cut 1 base from V and 7 bases from J, with 16 bases between. CDR3 size: 15 residues. The CDR3 DNA follows: TGTGCCAGCAGCCAAGTCCAAGGACGGAGCGGTGGCTACACCTTC. This encodes CASSQVQGRSGGYTF.

V and J are TRBV7-9 and TRBJ2-3; 11 positions agree with TRBD2. Germline CDR1 and CDR2: SEHNR and FQNEAQ (reference sequence). CDR3 length: 15 amino acids. J lost 5 bases, V lost 5 bases, and 6 bases had no gene match. In nucleotides, the CDR3 is TGTGCCAGCAGCCGTCTAGCGGGGGGAGGAGATACGCAGTATTTT. Amino acid sequence: CASSRLAGGGDTQYF.

This clonotype was seen a handful of times. CDR3 amino acids: CASSPWTSGGFSYEQYF. As DNA, the CDR3 is TGTGCCAGCAGCCCTTGGACTAGCGGGGGGTTTTCCTACGAGCAGTACTTC. The chain employs TRBV3-1 and TRBJ2-7; 14 bases are a match to TRBD2. CDR1 LGHDT and CDR2 YNNKEL come from the germline V gene (reference sequence). This CDR3 contains 17 residues. Trimming at V came to 4 bases and at J to 1 base, leaving 6 bases not matched to a gene.

This chain uses TRBV5-1 with TRBJ2-3; D is possibly TRBD2 (5 bases). CDR3 size: 16 residues. Germline loops: CDR1 SGHRS, CDR2 YFSETQ. The V end lost 2 bases, the J end lost 3 bases, and 16 bases lay between the germline ends. The CDR3 nucleotides read TGCGCCAGCAGCTTCTATTGGGAAGAGGGTACAGATACGCAGTATTTT. It codes for CASSFYWEEGTDTQYF.

This clonotype was seen many times. The rearrangement links TRBV3-1 to TRBJ2-1, with a possible D match to TRBD1 (6 bases). CDR1 is LGHDT and CDR2 is YNNKEL in the germline V gene (reference sequence). The CDR3 consists of 17 residues. The V end was cut by 2 bases, the J end by 4 bases, with 18 bases between. In nucleotides, the CDR3 is TGTGCCAGCAGCCAAAACATCCGGGACAATCGTTACAATGAGCAGTTCTTC. Translation: CASSQNIRDNRYNEQFF.

This clonotype was detected ten times or more. V is TRBV4-2 and J is TRBJ2-3, with no clear D. V gave up 0 bases and J gave up 7 bases, with 11 bases separating them. The CDR3 totals 14 residues. Germline CDR1 is LGHNA and CDR2 is YNFKEQ. CDR3 protein: CASSQDLGRNTQYF. The DNA for the CDR3 is TGTGCCAGCAGCCAAGATTTAGGAAGAAATACGCAGTATTTT.

This clonotype is labeled as medium-sized (0.01 to 0.1%). DNA of the CDR3: TGTGCCAGCAGTAGGACAGGATCTTCTGGGGCCAACGTCCTGACTTTC. Translation gives CASSRTGSSGANVLTF. V is TRBV6-4 and J is TRBJ2-6; 7 bases are a match to TRBD1. The CDR3 is 16 amino acids. Germline V CDR1 and CDR2: MRHNA, SNTAGT. V shed 5 bases, J shed 1 base, and the junction held 5 bases outside the gene matches.